Following are 20 T cell receptor beta chains from one sample sequenced in a study of shared clonotypes between healthy human individuals. Sequencing was performed with immunoSEQ multiplex PCR; in TCRdb, only in-frame clones are kept and a portion is missing. The data contain approximately 470,000 clones, 65% to 85% of them seen just once; the ten biggest clones take up 9.5% to 15%. The sequencing input was PBMCs. These TCRs come from a woman in her thirties or forties in good health. Some clones in this sample may be carry-over from other donors' samples.

The chain carries TRBV20-1 and TRBJ2-7, with D perhaps TRBD1 (6 bases). The CDR3 runs 11 residues. Germline V lookup: CDR1 DFQATT, CDR2 SNEGSKA (reference sequence). The ends were cut back, 6 bases at V and 6 bases at J, with 12 bases in the middle. The CDR3 region has the DNA TGCAGTGCCAATACAGGGTTCGAGCAGTACTTC. This codes for CSANTGFEQYF.

A remark on this clone: A far larger clone differs by one base, so this is likely a read error. The gene calls are TRBV6-5 and TRBJ1-3; weak D call: TRBD1 (5 bases). Germline values: CDR1 MNHEY, CDR2 SVGAGI. V lost 5 bases, J lost 0 bases, and 11 bases lay in between. The CDR3 has 15 amino acids. The CDR3 loop is CASSRRGISGNTIYF. In nucleotides, the CDR3 is TGTGCCAGCAGTCGGAGGGGCATCTCTGGAAACACCATATATTTT.

This clone occurred many times. Different DNA sequences within this sample yield the same CDR3. In DNA form, the CDR3 reads TGTGCCAGCAGACGGACCGGGGAGCTGTTTTTT. Its protein is CASRRTGELFF. The chain recombines TRBV2 with TRBJ2-2; D gene uncertain. This CDR3 has 11 residues. Per germline, CDR1 SNHLY and CDR2 FYNNEI. Trimming took off 6 bases at V and 5 bases at J, with 4 bases between the two ends.

This sequence joins TRBV30 and TRBJ1-4; possibly TRBD1 for D (6 bases). The CDR3 covers 11 residues. The germline V and J ends were trimmed by 5 bases and 7 bases, with 8 bases remaining between them. Germline V lookup: CDR1 GTSNPN, CDR2 SVGIG (reference sequence). CDR3 loop: CAWRDIEKLFF. CDR3 DNA: TGTGCCTGGCGGGACATTGAAAAACTGTTTTTT.

A single count supports this clone. A far larger clone is just one base off, so this is likely a read error. Other DNA variants within this sample encode the same CDR3. The chain employs TRBV6-1 and TRBJ2-7; 9 bases map to TRBD1. Looked up from germline, CDR1 is MNHNS and CDR2 is SASEGT. The CDR3 runs 15 residues. The CDR3 nucleotides read TGTGCCAGCAGTTTTGAGGGACAGGGATCCTACGAGCAGTACTTT. It specifies CASSFEGQGSYEQYF.

This rearrangement joins TRBV14 to TRBJ2-5; no firm D call. V was cut by 0 bases and J by 1 base, with 9 bases left in between. Germline assignment: CDR1 SGHDN and CDR2 FVKESK. The CDR3 is 15 residues long. CDR3 DNA sequence: TGTGCCAGCAGCCAAGACACGGGTTTCCAAGAGACCCAGTACTTC. Amino acids: CASSQDTGFQETQYF. Based on the CDR3 plus reference TRBV14 and TRBJ2-5, the full variable domain is EAGVTQFPSHSVIEKGQTVTLRCDPISGHDNLYWYRRVMGKEIKFLLHFVKESKQDESGMPNNRFLAERTGGTYSTLKVQPAELEDSGVYFCASSQDTGFQETQYFGPGTRLLVL.

The chain links TRBV19 to TRBJ2-6; D could derive from TRBD1 or TRBD2 (5 bases each). Germline CDR1 reads LNHDA; CDR2 reads SQIVND (reference sequence). V shed 7 bases and J shed 4 bases, with 14 bases lying between them. The CDR3 is made up of 15 amino acids. CDR3 protein: CASTTWGSGANVLTF. The DNA of the CDR3 is TGTGCCAGTACTACGTGGGGGTCCGGGGCCAACGTCCTGACTTTC.

Points on this clone: It may be a read error: a sequence one base away is much more abundant. The chain links TRBV27 to TRBJ2-1, with a possible D match to TRBD2 (6 bases). CDR3 size: 15 residues. Germline CDR1 reads MNHEY; CDR2 reads SMNVEV (reference sequence). Trimming took 6 bases from V and 0 from J, leaving 12 bases between them. The CDR3 here is CASRNGGISYNEQFF. The CDR3 DNA is TGTGCCAGCAGAAATGGCGGGATCTCCTACAATGAGCAGTTCTTC.

CDR3 in amino acids: CAWNQGQYNSPLHF. The CDR3 DNA reads TGTGCCTGGAATCAGGGACAGTATAATTCACCCCTCCACTTT. The chain couples TRBV30 to TRBJ1-6, with TRBD1 matching over 7 bases. The CDR3 runs 14 residues. The germline CDR1 and CDR2 sequences are GTSNPN and SVGIG (reference sequence). V lost 4 bases and J lost 4; bases outside the gene matches: 4.

This chain joins TRBV6-5 and TRBJ2-5; D might be TRBD2 (6 bases). V lost 0 bases, J lost 7 bases, and 12 bases lay in between. CDR1 and CDR2 (germline): MNHEY, SVGAGI. The CDR3 runs to 14 residues. The DNA for the CDR3 is TGTGCCAGCAGTTACTCTCAAACCGGGGGGACCCAGTACTTC. Translated: CASSYSQTGGTQYF.

Note on this clone: This is likely an artifact of a read error, given a far larger clone one base away. V is TRBV6-4 and J is TRBJ2-2; D is perhaps TRBD2 (5 bases). This CDR3 spans 15 amino acids. Looked up from germline, CDR1 is MRHNA and CDR2 is SNTAGT. Here the CDR3 DNA reads TGTGCCAGCAGTGACTCTGGGGAGAACACCGGGGAGCTGCTTTTT. Its translation: CASSDSGENTGELLF.

Only a few counts were recorded for this clone. The rearrangement joins TRBV11-2 to TRBJ1-3; D remains unclear. The J call is doubtful: the DNA matches TRBJ2-2 better. Per the germline V gene, CDR1 is SGHAT and CDR2 is FQNNGV. CDR3 length: 14 amino acids. The CDR3 DNA sequence: TGTGCCAGCAGCTTATTTCAGAACACCGGGGAGCTGTTTTTT. It encodes CASSLFQNTGELFF.

This clone occurred once. The J gene is TRBJ1-1, the V gene TRBV6-6, with 9 bases identical to TRBD1. The germline V gene encodes CDR1 MNHNY and CDR2 SVGAGI (reference sequence). CDR3 length: 15 amino acids. Trimming at V came to 5 bases and at J to 6 bases, leaving 10 bases not matched to a gene. The CDR3 spells CASSTGTGILSEAFF. DNA of the CDR3: TGTGCCAGCAGTACCGGGACAGGGATCTTGTCTGAAGCTTTCTTT.

The chain is built from TRBV6-1 and TRBJ2-3; 9 nucleotides match TRBD1. Germline CDR1 reads MNHNS; CDR2 reads SASEGT. This CDR3 has 16 amino acids. The ends lost 4 bases at V and 1 base at J; junction bases unmatched: 6. The CDR3 protein is CASSGIRTGGTDTQYF. The CDR3 DNA follows: TGTGCCAGCAGTGGGATAAGGACAGGGGGCACAGATACGCAGTATTTT.

This sequence joins TRBV5-1 and TRBJ2-5; a possible D gene is TRBD2 (6 bases). CDR1 is SGHRS, CDR2 YFSETQ, per germline. The CDR3 sequence is 17 residues long. Trimming cost V 0 bases and J 5 bases, with 20 bases left between them. CDR3 amino acids: CASSLAPGTEGGETQYF. The CDR3 nucleotides are TGCGCCAGCAGCTTGGCCCCCGGGACGGAGGGTGGGGAGACCCAGTACTTC.

This clone was counted at least ten times. The sample has other DNA sequences that encode this CDR3 too. The V and J genes are TRBV5-1 and TRBJ1-5, with a possible D match to TRBD1 (5 bases). This CDR3 contains 14 residues. The V and J ends lost 0 bases and 4 bases respectively, with 8 bases between them. CDR1 and CDR2 from the germline V gene are SGHRS and YFSETQ. The CDR3 DNA reads TGCGCCAGCAGCTTGGTGGGGGGGAATCAGCCCCAGCATTTT. Protein sequence: CASSLVGGNQPQHF.

The chain recombines TRBV27 with TRBJ2-1; no reliable D call. Trimming removed 4 bases at V and 2 bases at J, with 9 bases between. Looked up from germline, CDR1 is MNHEY and CDR2 is SMNVEV (reference sequence). The CDR3 is made up of 14 amino acids. The CDR3 DNA reads TGTGCCAGCAGTTCTGGCAGCACCTACAATGAGCAGTTCTTC. It encodes CASSSGSTYNEQFF.

Here the CDR3 DNA reads TGTGCCAGCTCACCATACAGGGTAACCGATAGCAATCAGCCCCAGCATTTT. Its protein product is CASSPYRVTDSNQPQHF. V and J are TRBV18 and TRBJ1-5, with TRBD1 as a possible D gene (6 bases). The CDR3 length is 17 residues. The V end was cut by 2 bases, the J end by 0 bases, with 14 bases between. Germline CDR1 is KGHSH and CDR2 is LQKENI.

This clone was seen a few times. The genes are TRBV5-1 and TRBJ2-1; either TRBD1 or TRBD2 may supply D (5 bases each). V lost 4 bases to trimming and J lost 4 bases, with 24 bases between them. Germline V gene data show CDR1 as SGHRS and CDR2 as YFSETQ. CDR3 length: 18 residues. The CDR3 sequence: CASSLNGGTHAGYNEQFF. In DNA, the CDR3 is TGCGCCAGCAGCCTCAATGGGGGTACCCACGCCGGATACAATGAGCAGTTCTTC.

The CDR3 DNA reads TGTGCCAGCCGGGCAGGCCACAATGAGCAGTTCTTC. This sequence encodes CASRAGHNEQFF. The V call is TRBV2, the J call TRBJ2-1; D call uncertain. Germline lookup yields CDR1 SNHLY and CDR2 FYNNEI. Trimming left V 8 bases short and J 5 bases short, with 10 bases between. The CDR3 loop spans 12 amino acids. The complete variable domain, with remaining parts taken from reference TRBV2 and TRBJ2-1, reads EPEVTQTPSHQVTQMGQEVILRCVPISNHLYFYWYRQILGQKVEFLVSFYNNEISEKSEIFDDQFSVERPDGSNFTLKIRSTKLEDSAMYFCASRAGHNEQFFGPGTRLTVL.